Below are 13 T cell receptor beta chains sequenced from a single sample in a study of a mutant IDH1 vaccine in newly diagnosed glioma. The antigens for these receptors are not known. Method: immunoSEQ multiplex PCR; TCRdb's copy keeps in-frame clones and lacks some. The sample yields 60,000 to 65,000 clones, approximately 80% seen once. Time point: week 35, safety follow-up. The investigators gave 300 ug of mutant IDH1 20-mer peptide in each vaccine dose, together with topical imiquimod. The sequenced sample was PBMCs, obtained from a glioma patient whose treatment included an IDH1 peptide vaccine. The receptors come from a man in his forties with glioma.

This clone was detected only once. The V call is TRBV19, the J call TRBJ1-5; TRBD1 matches at 7 bases. CDR1 LNHDA and CDR2 SQIVND come from the germline V gene (reference sequence). The V segment lost 9 bases and the J segment 3 bases; nucleotides outside the gene matches: 8. The CDR3 sequence is 14 residues long. In nucleotides, the CDR3 is TGTGCCAGCCGGGCAGGACAGGCCAATCAGCCCCAGCATTTT. Protein product: CASRAGQANQPQHF. Combining the CDR3 with reference TRBV19 and TRBJ1-5 gives the whole variable domain DGGITQSPKYLFRKEGQNVTLSCEQNLNHDAMYWYRQDPGQGLRLIYYSQIVNDFQKGDIAEGYSVSREKKESFPLTVTSAQKNPTAFYLCASRAGQANQPQHFGDGTRLSIL.

This clone was detected once. CDR3 region: CASSYGEDYNEQFF. CDR3 sequence (DNA): TGTGCCAGCAGTTACGGGGAGGATTACAATGAGCAGTTCTTC. The chain combines TRBV6-6 with TRBJ2-1, with a weak D call TRBD2 (6 bases). The V end lost 2 bases, the J end lost 4 bases, and 9 bases lay between the germline ends. CDR3 length equals 14 residues. The germline V gene encodes CDR1 MNHNY and CDR2 SVGAGI (reference sequence).

This clone appeared once. The chain carries TRBV7-8 and TRBJ2-7, with TRBD1 as a possible D gene (6 bases). The V end lost 5 bases, the J end lost 5 bases, and 19 bases lay between the germline ends. The CDR3 has 15 residues. Germline V lookup: CDR1 SGHVS, CDR2 FQNEAQ. The CDR3 spells CASSPFLQGRNEQYF. As DNA, the CDR3 is TGTGCCAGCAGCCCGTTTCTCCAGGGGCGGAACGAGCAGTACTTC.

The chain has TRBV23-1 and TRBJ1-5; 7 bases are a match to TRBD1. TRBV23-1 is identified as an open reading frame with a role that is uncertain. Unmatched junction bases numbered 7, after V lost 1 base and J lost 4 bases. This CDR3 contains 16 residues. The CDR3 protein is CASSQWKGAGNQPQHF. The CDR3 DNA reads as TGCGCCAGCAGTCAATGGAAGGGGGCAGGGAATCAGCCCCAGCATTTT.

This clone was recorded many times. This chain links TRBV15 with TRBJ1-2, with TRBD1 identical over 7 bases. Germline loops: CDR1 LNHNV, CDR2 YYDKDF (reference sequence). The CDR3 has 14 residues. The J segment lost 4 bases and the V segment lost 2 bases, leaving 4 bases of the junction unmatched. This chain's CDR3 is CATSRRDRIYGYTF. CDR3 sequence (DNA): TGTGCCACCAGCAGAAGGGACAGAATCTATGGCTACACCTTC.

This clone appeared a few times. The chain recombines TRBV18 with TRBJ2-7; a weak D match, TRBD1 (6 bases). From germline, CDR1 is KGHSH and CDR2 LQKENI. Deletions cut 5 bases from V and 5 bases from J, with 25 bases between. This CDR3 region has 17 residues. The CDR3 coding sequence is TGTGCCAGCTCAGCACGCCCCCCACCGGGACAAGGGAACGAGCAGTACTTC. The encoded protein is CASSARPPPGQGNEQYF.

V is TRBV11-3 and J is TRBJ2-2, with 7 bases aligning to TRBD2. Trimming at V came to 5 bases and at J to 2 bases, leaving 11 bases not matched to a gene. The CDR3 is 17 residues long. From germline, CDR1 is SGHNT and CDR2 YENEEA. Here the CDR3 reads CASSPSQTSINTGELFF. In nucleotides, the CDR3 is TGTGCCAGCAGCCCCTCCCAGACTAGCATTAACACCGGGGAGCTGTTTTTT.

This clone was picked up one time. The V call is TRBV9, the J call TRBJ2-7; D gene ambiguous. The V and J ends lost 3 bases and 6 bases respectively, with 10 bases between them. Germline loops: CDR1 SGDLS, CDR2 YYNGEE. The CDR3 has 12 amino acids. The CDR3 coding sequence is TGTGCCAGCAGCGACGAAGGTTCCGAGCAGTACTTC. This gives the protein CASSDEGSEQYF.

The V call is TRBV28, the J call TRBJ2-1; 9 bases are shared with TRBD1. The trim removed 6 bases at V and 5 bases at J, leaving 5 bases unmatched. CDR3 size: 14 residues. The germline V gene encodes CDR1 MDHEN and CDR2 SYDVKM. The CDR3 DNA reads TGTGCCAGCAGAGGGACAGGGAACCACAATGAGCAGTTCTTC. It translates to CASRGTGNHNEQFF.

The chain combines TRBV6-5 with TRBJ1-4; unclear D gene. There are 11 residues in the CDR3. Germline assignment: CDR1 MNHEY and CDR2 SVGAGI. The germline V and J ends were trimmed by 5 bases and 10 bases, with 8 bases remaining between them. The CDR3 DNA reads as TGTGCCAGCAGTGCTAAAGGAAAACTGTTTTTT. Residues: CASSAKGKLFF.

This clone has just a few counts. This rearrangement joins TRBV27 to TRBJ1-1; possible D gene TRBD1, 6 bases. Germline CDR1 reads MNHEY; CDR2 reads SMNVEV (reference sequence). V was cut by 6 bases and J by 1 base, with 15 bases left in between. This CDR3 has 15 amino acids. The CDR3 region is CASSPRGVRNTEAFF. The CDR3 DNA follows: TGTGCCAGCAGCCCAAGGGGGGTCCGGAACACTGAAGCTTTCTTT.

This clone was seen a single time. This rearrangement joins TRBV11-2 to TRBJ1-1, with D tentatively TRBD1 (5 bases). Germline V lookup: CDR1 SGHAT, CDR2 FQNNGV. The CDR3 extends over 15 amino acids. Trimming shortened V by 2 bases and J by 2 bases, and 12 bases separated the two germline ends. DNA of the CDR3: TGTGCCAGCAGCTTACAGGGACGGGGAAACACTGAAGCTTTCTTT. Protein sequence: CASSLQGRGNTEAFF.

The genes are TRBV5-1 and TRBJ2-2; D might be TRBD2 (5 bases). The germline gives CDR1 SGHRS, CDR2 YFSETQ. The length of the CDR3 is 15 residues. V was shortened by 5 bases and J by 7 bases, with 18 bases between the two germline ends. Here the CDR3 DNA reads TGCGCCAGCAGTCCCGGGGTACGCGGTGGCGGGGAGCTGTTTTTT. Translating it yields CASSPGVRGGGELFF. Based on the CDR3 plus reference TRBV5-1 and TRBJ2-2, the full variable domain is KAGVTQTPRYLIKTRGQQVTLSCSPISGHRSVSWYQQTPGQGLQFLFEYFSETQRNKGNFPGRFSGRQFSNSRSEMNVSTLELGDSALYLCASSPGVRGGGELFFGEGSRLTVL.